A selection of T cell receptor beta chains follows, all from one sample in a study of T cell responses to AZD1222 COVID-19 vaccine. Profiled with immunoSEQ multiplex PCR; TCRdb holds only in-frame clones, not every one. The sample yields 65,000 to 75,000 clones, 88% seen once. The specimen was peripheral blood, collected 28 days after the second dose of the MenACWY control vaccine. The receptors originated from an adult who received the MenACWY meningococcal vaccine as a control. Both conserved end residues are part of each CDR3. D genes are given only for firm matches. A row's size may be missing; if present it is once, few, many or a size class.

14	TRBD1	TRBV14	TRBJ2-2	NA	TGTGCCAGCAGCCACCAACAGGGGACCGGGGAGCTGTTTTTT	CASSHQQGTGELFF
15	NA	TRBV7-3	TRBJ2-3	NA	TGTGCCAGCAGCTTGGATGGAGGGTCGACAGATACGCAGTATTTT	CASSLDGGSTDTQYF
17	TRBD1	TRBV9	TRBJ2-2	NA	TGTGCCAGCAGCAGGACACCGGGACAGGGAGGGGACGGGGAGCTGTTTTTT	CASSRTPGQGGDGELFF
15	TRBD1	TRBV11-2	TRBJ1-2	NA	TGTGCCAGCAGCCCCGGGACAGGGGATTTCTATGGCTACACCTTC	CASSPGTGDFYGYTF
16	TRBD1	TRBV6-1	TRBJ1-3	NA	TGTGCCAGCAGTGAGACAGGGGTTGCCGGGGGAAACACCATATATTTT	CASSETGVAGGNTIYF
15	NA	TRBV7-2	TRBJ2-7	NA	TGTGCCAGCAGCTTACAGGACGTCCTCTCCTACGAGCAGTACTTC	CASSLQDVLSYEQYF
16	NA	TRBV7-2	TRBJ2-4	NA	TGTGCCAGCAGCTTACGACGGGGGAGAGGGAAAAACATTCAGTACTTC	CASSLRRGRGKNIQYF
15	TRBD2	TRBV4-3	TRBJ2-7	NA	TGCGCCAGCAGCCTTAGCGGGAGGACTTCCTACGAGCAGTACTTC	CASSLSGRTSYEQYF
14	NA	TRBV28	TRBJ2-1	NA	TGTGCCAGCAGTTGGGCAGGGCCCTACAATGAGCAGTTCTTC	CASSWAGPYNEQFF
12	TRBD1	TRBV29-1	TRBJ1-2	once	TGCAGCGTTTCGACAGGGCCCTACGGCTACACCTTC	CSVSTGPYGYTF
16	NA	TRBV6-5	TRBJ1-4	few	TGTGCCAGCAGTTACTCGGCGGGGGAAGCTAATGAAAAACTGTTTTTT	CASSYSAGEANEKLFF
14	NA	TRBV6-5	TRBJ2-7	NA	TGTGCCAGCAGTTACGCTGGGACAATCTACGAGCAGTACTTC	CASSYAGTIYEQYF
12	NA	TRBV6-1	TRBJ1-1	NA	TGTGCCAGCAGCCTCGGGGCTCCGGCAGCTTTCTTT	CASSLGAPAAFF
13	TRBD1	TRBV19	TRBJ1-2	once	TGTGCCAGTAGTGTTCAGGGGGCTGATGGCTACACCTTC	CASSVQGADGYTF
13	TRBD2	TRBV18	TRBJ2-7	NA	TGTGCCAGCTCACCCCAGGGAGGGAACGAGCAGTACTTC	CASSPQGGNEQYF
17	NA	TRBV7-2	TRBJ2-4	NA	TGTGCCAGCAGTAAAGAGGGGGGCCTACCAGCCAAAAACATTCAGTACTTC	CASSKEGGLPAKNIQYF
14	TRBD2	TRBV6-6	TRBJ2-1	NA	TGTGCCAGTTTTTCTAGCGGGTTCTACAATGAGCAGTTCTTC	CASFSSGFYNEQFF
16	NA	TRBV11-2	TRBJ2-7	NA	TGTGCCAGCAGCTTACAAGGTGGTGGGCTAACCTACGAGCAGTACTTC	CASSLQGGGLTYEQYF
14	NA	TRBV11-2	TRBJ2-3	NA	TGTGCCAGCAGCTTAGGCAGGAGCACAGATACGCAGTATTTT	CASSLGRSTDTQYF
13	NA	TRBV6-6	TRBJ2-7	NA	TGTGCCAGCAGCCCGGAAGGACTGTACGAGCAGTACTTC	CASSPEGLYEQYF
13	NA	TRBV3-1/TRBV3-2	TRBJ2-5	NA	TGTGCCAGCAGCGGCGAGGGGTGGGAGACCCAGTACTTC	CASSGEGWETQYF
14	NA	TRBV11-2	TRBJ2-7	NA	TGTGCCAGCAGCTTTAACCCTACAGGCTTCGGGCAGTACTTC	CASSFNPTGFGQYF
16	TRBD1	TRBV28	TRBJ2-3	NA	TGTGCCAGCAGTCTCCCGAACGGACAGGGCACAGATACGCAGTATTTT	CASSLPNGQGTDTQYF
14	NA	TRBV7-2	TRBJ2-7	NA	TGTGCCAGCAGCCCCTCCCCGGGAGCCTACGAGCAGTACTTC	CASSPSPGAYEQYF
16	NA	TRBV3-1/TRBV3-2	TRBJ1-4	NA	TGTGCCAGCAGCCAAGATCTCGGGGGCTGGGATGAAAAACTGTTTTTT	CASSQDLGGWDEKLFF
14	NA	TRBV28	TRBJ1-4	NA	TGTGCCAGCAGTTTATGGCGGGGGGGGGAAAAACTGTTTTTT	CASSLWRGGEKLFF
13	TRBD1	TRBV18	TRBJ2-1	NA	TGTGCCAGCTCACCACCCTCGGACAGGGAGCAGTTCTTC	CASSPPSDREQFF
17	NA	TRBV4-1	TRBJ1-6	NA	TGCGCCAGCAGCCAAGGCCTACAGGGCACCTATAATTCACCCCTCCACTTT	CASSQGLQGTYNSPLHF
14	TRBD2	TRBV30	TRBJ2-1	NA	TGTGCCTGGAGGGCTAGCGGGAGGTACAATGAGCAGTTCTTC	CAWRASGRYNEQFF
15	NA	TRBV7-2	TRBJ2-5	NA	TGTGCCAGCAGCTTTCGCGGGATTTCACAAGAGACCCAGTACTTC	CASSFRGISQETQYF
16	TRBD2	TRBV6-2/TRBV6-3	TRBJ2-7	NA	TGTGCCAGCAGTTCTTATTCTAGCGGACCGCCCTACGAGCAGTACTTC	CASSSYSSGPPYEQYF
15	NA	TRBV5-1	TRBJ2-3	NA	TGCGCCAGCAGCCAGCTGGGGGATAGCACAGATACGCAGTATTTT	CASSQLGDSTDTQYF
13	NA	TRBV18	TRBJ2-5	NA	TGTGCCAGCTCACCACCGGTGGAAGAGACCCAGTACTTC	CASSPPVEETQYF
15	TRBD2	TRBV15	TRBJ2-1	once	TGTGCCACCAGCAGAGGGGCTAGCGGGAGCCATGAGCAGTTCTTC	CATSRGASGSHEQFF
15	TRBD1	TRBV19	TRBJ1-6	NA	TGTGCCAGTAGTATTAACAGGGGCTTGCGGTCACCCCTCCACTTT	CASSINRGLRSPLHF
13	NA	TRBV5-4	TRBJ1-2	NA	TGTGCCAGCAGCCCACAGAGGCGTCACGGCTACGCCTTC	CASSPQRRHGYAF
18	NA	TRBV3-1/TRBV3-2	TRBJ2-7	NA	TGTGCCAGCAGCCAAGAGGGCGTAACGCGGGACATCTCCTACGAGCAGTACTTC	CASSQEGVTRDISYEQYF